A single sample gave rise to the 30 T cell receptor beta chains below, sequenced in a study of blood T cell repertoires in COVID-19. Only in-frame clones appear in the TCRdb table, and some are missing; sequencing was by immunoSEQ multiplex PCR. In the table there are about 95,000 clones, approximately 84% of which are singletons. Sequenced sample: peripheral blood. The receptors originated from a human donor in a cohort sampled during active COVID-19.

V is TRBV2 and J is TRBJ2-1, with 7 bases identical to TRBD2. Germline-derived CDR1 and CDR2 are SNHLY and FYNNEI. The junction had 8 bases not matched to a gene; V was cut back by 6 bases and J by 9 bases. The length of the CDR3 is 13 residues. As DNA, the CDR3 is TGTGCCAGCAGGGAGACTAGCCGCGGTGAGCAGTTCTTC. It codes for CASRETSRGEQFF. The full variable domain, rest sourced from reference TRBV2 and TRBJ2-1, is EPEVTQTPSHQVTQMGQEVILRCVPISNHLYFYWYRQILGQKVEFLVSFYNNEISEKSEIFDDQFSVERPDGSNFTLKIRSTKLEDSAMYFCASRETSRGEQFFGPGTRLTVL.

This clone was found once. This chain joins TRBV5-1 and TRBJ1-6; the match to TRBD1 covers 11 bases. Looked up from germline, CDR1 is SGHRS and CDR2 is YFSETQ. Germline trimming cut 4 bases from V and 10 bases from J; bases unmatched to any gene: 4. The CDR3 runs to 14 residues. The CDR3 DNA is TGCGCCAGCAGCCGGACAGGGGGCGGGTCACCCCTCCACTTT. Translation: CASSRTGGGSPLHF.

The chain employs TRBV7-2 and TRBJ2-7; a possible D gene is TRBD1 (6 bases). V lost 1 base and J 6 bases, leaving 13 bases between the germline ends. The CDR3 extends over 14 amino acids. Germline CDR1 reads SGHTA; CDR2 reads FQGNSA. The CDR3 is CASSLVITGSEQYF. DNA of the CDR3: TGTGCCAGCAGCTTAGTCATTACAGGGTCCGAGCAGTACTTC.

This chain links TRBV29-1 with TRBJ2-3; 9 positions match TRBD1. J was trimmed by 8 bases and V by 2 bases; bases with no gene match: 11. The germline V gene has CDR1 SQVTM and CDR2 ANQGSEA. CDR3 length equals 15 residues. CDR3 region: CSVESRWGQGGTQYF. The DNA of the CDR3 is TGCAGCGTTGAATCGAGATGGGGACAGGGAGGTACGCAGTATTTT.

The V gene is TRBV2, the J gene TRBJ1-4, with D perhaps TRBD1 (6 bases). Trimming shortened V by 2 bases and J by 13 bases, and 17 bases separated the two germline ends. Germline assignment: CDR1 SNHLY and CDR2 FYNNEI. The CDR3 sequence is 14 residues long. The CDR3 loop is CASSENGRGSSLFF. The CDR3 DNA reads as TGTGCCAGCAGTGAAAATGGGAGGGGGTCTTCACTGTTTTTT.

V usage is TRBV5-5 and J usage is TRBJ2-5; D may be TRBD2 (7 bases). This CDR3 has 18 amino acids. Germline values: CDR1 SGHKS, CDR2 YYEKEE (reference sequence). V lost 4 bases and J lost 1, with 23 bases in between. CDR3 sequence reads: CASSVGTLAGAPQETQYF. The CDR3 nucleotides read TGTGCCAGCAGCGTAGGGACATTGGCGGGAGCGCCCCAAGAGACCCAGTACTTC.

V usage is TRBV18 and J usage is TRBJ1-4, with 9 bases fitting TRBD1. V shed 3 bases, J shed 7 bases, and the junction held 3 bases outside the gene matches. The CDR3 covers 14 residues. Germline loops: CDR1 KGHSH, CDR2 LQKENI. For the CDR3, the DNA is TGTGCCAGCTCACCCGGGACAGGGCCTGAAAAACTGTTTTTT. It translates to CASSPGTGPEKLFF.

In its sample, this clone was seen once. The V call is TRBV11-3, the J call TRBJ1-1; no reliable D call. V was pared by 4 bases and J by 1 base, with 19 bases between. The CDR3 totals 17 residues. Germline lookup yields CDR1 SGHNT and CDR2 YENEEA. Written as DNA, the CDR3 is TGTGCCAGCAGCTCCCCCCGGGAACGGTCGAGGAACACTGAAGCTTTCTTT. Translation: CASSSPRERSRNTEAFF.

The gene calls are TRBV12-5 and TRBJ1-1; no definite D call. The length of the CDR3 is 15 residues. Trimming took 2 bases from V and 2 from J, leaving 12 bases between them. Germline lookup yields CDR1 LGHNT and CDR2 FRNRAP. CDR3 protein: CASGLPPPENTEAFF. The CDR3, as DNA: TGTGCTAGTGGTTTGCCACCCCCAGAAAACACTGAAGCTTTCTTT.

This chain uses TRBV3-1 (or the pseudogene TRBV3-2) with TRBJ1-4; weak D call: TRBD1 (6 bases). The CDR3 is made up of 18 amino acids. The germline CDR1 and CDR2 sequences are LGHDT and YNNKEL (reference sequence). V lost 3 bases, J lost 3 bases, and 20 bases lay in between. CDR3 sequence reads: CASSHRVGGLRANEKLFF. As DNA, the CDR3 is TGTGCCAGCAGCCACCGTGTCGGGGGGCTTCGAGCTAATGAAAAACTGTTTTTT.

This clone has just a few counts. The V call is TRBV5-1, the J call TRBJ1-3; D gene ambiguous. The CDR3 has 16 residues. V dropped 0 bases and J dropped 2 bases, with 12 bases sitting between them. Germline values: CDR1 SGHRS, CDR2 YFSETQ. CDR3 bases: TGCGCCAGCAGCTTGGCCCCGGCGGGAACTGGAAACACCATATATTTT. Translating it yields CASSLAPAGTGNTIYF.

About this clone itself: Other DNA sequences from this sample encode an identical CDR3 as well. The rearrangement links TRBV6-6 to TRBJ2-1; unclear D gene. There are 12 residues in the CDR3. The V end lost 6 bases, the J end lost 6 bases, and 9 bases lay between the germline ends. Germline V gene data show CDR1 as MNHNY and CDR2 as SVGAGI (reference sequence). The DNA of the CDR3 is TGTGCCAGCAGCTCCCCGGGCAATGAGCAGTTCTTC. This sequence encodes CASSSPGNEQFF.

The rearrangement uses TRBV2 and TRBJ2-2; maybe TRBD1 (6 bases). The CDR3 consists of 16 residues. Germline loops: CDR1 SNHLY, CDR2 FYNNEI. Trimming shortened V by 7 bases and J by 0 bases, and 15 bases separated the two germline ends. Here the CDR3 DNA reads TGTGCCAGCAAGGGGAGTGGGGGCGCGAACACCGGGGAGCTGTTTTTT. Its protein is CASKGSGGANTGELFF.

The rearrangement joins TRBV25-1 to TRBJ2-1, with 12 bases identical to TRBD2. The CDR3 spans 15 residues. The trim removed 5 bases at V and 5 bases at J, leaving 4 bases unmatched. Germline CDR1 reads MGHDK; CDR2 reads SYGVNS. The CDR3 region is CASSTLAGGNNEQFF. The CDR3 nucleotides are TGTGCCAGCAGTACCCTAGCGGGAGGGAACAATGAGCAGTTCTTC.

The J gene is TRBJ2-7, the V gene TRBV7-2; 15 positions agree with TRBD2. V was clipped by 5 bases and J by 2 bases; unmatched bases: 4. The CDR3 contains 16 residues. Germline V lookup: CDR1 SGHTA, CDR2 FQGNSA. The CDR3 region is CASSPGLAGGTYEQYF. CDR3 DNA sequence: TGTGCCAGCAGCCCGGGACTAGCGGGGGGTACCTACGAGCAGTACTTC.

The rearrangement uses TRBV6-5 and TRBJ1-2, with 8 bases lining up with TRBD1. Trimming took 6 bases from V and 8 from J; bases not matched to a gene: 8. This CDR3 region has 13 residues. Germline loops: CDR1 MNHEY, CDR2 SVGAGI. DNA of the CDR3: TGTGCCAGCAGCCCACAGGGGGTCGGAGGCTACACCTTC. It is translated as CASSPQGVGGYTF.

The chain carries TRBV28 and TRBJ2-1; 10 nucleotides match TRBD1. CDR1 and CDR2 (germline): MDHEN, SYDVKM. V was clipped by 5 bases and J by 8 bases; unmatched bases: 9. CDR3 length equals 15 residues. CDR3: CASSPSGTGVDEQFF. The CDR3 DNA reads TGTGCCAGCAGTCCTTCTGGGACAGGGGTGGATGAGCAGTTCTTC.

This clone was found many times. The chain combines TRBV3-1 (or the pseudogene TRBV3-2) with TRBJ1-1; D is unresolved. V was shortened by 8 bases and J by 6 bases, with 10 bases between the two germline ends. The CDR3 is 11 amino acids. Germline loops: CDR1 LGHDT, CDR2 YNNKEL (reference sequence). The CDR3 sequence: CASFGGAEAFF. CDR3 DNA sequence: TGTGCCAGCTTCGGCGGCGCTGAAGCTTTCTTT.

The chain employs TRBV7-2 and TRBJ2-3; D not resolved. Germline CDR1 is SGHTA and CDR2 is FQGNSA. CDR3 size: 14 residues. V was cut by 5 bases and J by 0 bases, with 9 bases left in between. CDR3 bases: TGTGCCAGCAGCGAACAGCTCAGCACAGATACGCAGTATTTT. Translating it yields CASSEQLSTDTQYF. The variable domain in full, completed from reference TRBV7-2 and TRBJ2-3, reads GAGVSQSPSNKVTEKGKDVELRCDPISGHTALYWYRQSLGQGLEFLIYFQGNSAPDKSGLPSDRFSAERTGGSVSTLTIQRTQQEDSAVYLCASSEQLSTDTQYFGPGTRLTVL.

The chain employs TRBV5-4 and TRBJ1-5, with no clear D. Trimming removed 6 bases at V and 6 bases at J, with 7 bases between. Germline CDR1 SGHNT, CDR2 YYREEE (reference sequence). This CDR3 has 11 residues. The CDR3 DNA reads TGTGCCAGCATAGGAGGTCAGCCCCAGCATTTT. Translating it yields CASIGGQPQHF.

V and J are TRBV18 and TRBJ2-3, with a tentative D call TRBD1 (5 bases). Deletions cut 6 bases from V and 1 base from J, with 20 bases between. The germline V gene encodes CDR1 KGHSH and CDR2 LQKENI. This CDR3 region has 17 residues. CDR3 residues: CASSPQDGAIGTDTQYF. CDR3 sequence (DNA): TGTGCCAGCTCCCCGCAGGATGGGGCTATCGGCACAGATACGCAGTATTTT.

The chain uses TRBV28 and TRBJ1-4, with D tentatively TRBD1 (5 bases). V was pared by 4 bases and J by 8 bases, with 14 bases between. Germline assignment: CDR1 MDHEN and CDR2 SYDVKM. The CDR3 is made up of 14 amino acids. The CDR3: CASSSLGRGEKLFF. The CDR3 region has the DNA TGTGCCAGCAGTTCCCTGGGGCGGGGCGAAAAACTGTTTTTT.

This clone has only a few counts. V usage is TRBV2 and J usage is TRBJ1-5, with 7 bases matching TRBD1. V shed 5 bases, J shed 2 bases, and the junction held 6 bases outside the gene matches. The CDR3 spans 15 residues. Per the germline V gene, CDR1 is SNHLY and CDR2 is FYNNEI. The CDR3 bases are TGTGCCAGCAGTAAACAGGGGCGAGGCAATCAGCCCCAGCATTTT. This sequence encodes CASSKQGRGNQPQHF. The variable domain in full, with the rest retrieved from reference TRBV2 and TRBJ1-5, is EPEVTQTPSHQVTQMGQEVILRCVPISNHLYFYWYRQILGQKVEFLVSFYNNEISEKSEIFDDQFSVERPDGSNFTLKIRSTKLEDSAMYFCASSKQGRGNQPQHFGDGTRLSIL.

This chain links TRBV9 with TRBJ1-6; weak D call: TRBD1 (6 bases). Trimming took 4 bases from V and 10 from J, leaving 18 bases between them. The CDR3 runs 15 residues. In germline, CDR1 is SGDLS, CDR2 YYNGEE. In DNA form, the CDR3 reads TGTGCCAGCAGCACACAGACAGGTCTGGACTCACCCCTCCACTTT. This sequence encodes CASSTQTGLDSPLHF.

The rearrangement joins TRBV21-1 to TRBJ2-5; the table calls TRBD2, which could not be checked here. TRBV21-1 is annotated as a pseudogene. The CDR3 is 14 amino acids. CDR3: CASSNPGREETQYF. The CDR3 nucleotides are TGTGCCAGCAGCAACCCAGGGAGGGAAGAGACCCAGTACTTC.

In its sample, this clone was seen a few times. J is TRBJ1-5 and V is TRBV2; 11 bases line up with TRBD1. The CDR3 sequence is 14 residues long. From germline, CDR1 is SNHLY and CDR2 FYNNEI. V gave up 1 base and J gave up 7 bases; unmatched junction bases: 0. CDR3 in amino acids: CASSEGTGGQPQHF. DNA of the CDR3: TGTGCCAGCAGTGAAGGGACAGGGGGCCAGCCCCAGCATTTT.

V is TRBV28 and J is TRBJ1-5; the match to TRBD1 covers 9 bases. Losses at the gene ends were 11 bases for V and 0 bases for J; bases not matched to a gene: 8. This CDR3 spans 15 amino acids. Germline CDR1 and CDR2: MDHEN and SYDVKM. CDR3 sequence (DNA): TGTGCCTCGAGGACAGGGGAAGTTAGCAATCAGCCCCAGCATTTT. Translated, it gives CASRTGEVSNQPQHF.

V and J are TRBV28 and TRBJ2-7; perhaps TRBD1 as D (6 bases). Germline CDR1 and CDR2: MDHEN and SYDVKM. V shed 8 bases and J shed 1 base, with 12 bases lying between them. The CDR3 extends over 13 amino acids. CDR3 DNA: TGTGCCAGCCGGGACACCAATTCCTACGAGCAGTACTTC. Translating it yields CASRDTNSYEQYF.

The rearrangement joins TRBV18 to TRBJ1-5, with D possibly being TRBD1 (5 bases). In germline, CDR1 is KGHSH, CDR2 LQKENI. Trimming pared 6 bases from V and 4 bases from J, leaving 13 bases between. The length of the CDR3 is 14 residues. The CDR3 is CASSSGGRNQPQHF. CDR3 DNA sequence: TGTGCCAGCTCCTCGGGGGGTAGGAATCAGCCCCAGCATTTT.

The chain couples TRBV28 to TRBJ2-2; tentative D call: TRBD2 (5 bases). The CDR3 has 14 residues. Trimming took 3 bases from V and 2 from J, leaving 7 bases between them. CDR1 and CDR2 (germline): MDHEN, SYDVKM. Here the CDR3 reads CASSLSGNTGELFF. The CDR3 DNA follows: TGTGCCAGCAGTTTGAGCGGAAACACCGGGGAGCTGTTTTTT. Full variable domain (missing parts from reference TRBV28 and TRBJ2-2): DVKVTQSSRYLVKRTGEKVFLECVQDMDHENMFWYRQDPGLGLRLIYFSYDVKMKEKGDIPEGYSVSREKKERFSLILESASTNQTSMYLCASSLSGNTGELFFGEGSRLTVL.